The subject of this entry is one TCR beta chain. A single record per CDR3 protein comes from TCRdb applying MiXCR to the RT-PCR reads. This table holds about 87,000 distinct CDR3 sequences, approximately 5.2% found once. The junction had 12 bases not matched to a gene; V was cut back by 2 bases and J by 6 bases. CDR1 and CDR2 (germline): SGHTA, FQGTGA. The CDR3 has 17 amino acids. This specimen comes from a study of patients and donors after allogeneic stem cell transplantation. Sequenced material: blood, either unsorted or a sorted T cell fraction (not recorded which). V usage is TRBV7-3 and J usage is TRBJ2-3; 9 nucleotides align to TRBD2. This TCR came from a human donor who was either an allogeneic HSCT recipient or a stem cell or donor lymphocyte infusion donor (not recorded which). It is not recorded whose cells these are; they may come from a transplant donor. This CDR3 reads CASSLGIAGVTADTQYF. The CDR3 DNA sequence: TGTGCCAGCAGCTTAGGAATAGCGGGAGTTACTGCTGATACGCAGTATTTT. The whole variable domain, filled in from reference TRBV7-3 and TRBJ2-3, reads GAGVSQTPSNKVTEKGKYVELRCDPISGHTALYWYRQSLGQGPEFLIYFQGTGAADDSGLPNDRFFAVRPEGSVSTLKIQRTERGDSAVYLCASSLGIAGVTADTQYFGPGTRLTVL.